Listed here are 26 T cell receptor beta chains from one sample, sequenced in a study of blood T cells in healthy people across ages. Through a sample-barcoded 5' primer and a J-beta primer mix, a second PCR was run for roughly 7 to 11 cycles. MiXCR, run by TCRdb on the 5' RACE reads, gives a single entry per CDR3 protein. Of 500,000 to 600,000 distinct CDR3 sequences listed, about 25% are singletons. Sequencing input: blood. These TCRs come from a woman between 65 and 79 years old in good health.

This clonotype was detected only a few times. The J gene is TRBJ1-4, the V gene TRBV9; D might be TRBD1 (6 bases). Germline V gene lookup returns CDR1 SGDLS and CDR2 YYNGEE. Deletions cut 4 bases from V and 8 bases from J, with 18 bases between. This CDR3 contains 15 residues. The CDR3 DNA sequence: TGTGCCAGCAGCTCTAGAGGGGGACAATCGGAAAAACTGTTTTTT. Amino acids: CASSSRGGQSEKLFF.

The sample holds a few counts of this clonotype. The chain combines TRBV7-8 with TRBJ2-1, with D tentatively TRBD1 (5 bases). Looked up from germline, CDR1 is SGHVS and CDR2 is FQNEAQ. Trimming shortened V by 5 bases and J by 5 bases, and 10 bases separated the two germline ends. The CDR3 runs to 13 residues. The chain's CDR3 is CASSPLGDNEQFF. CDR3 nucleotides: TGTGCCAGCAGCCCCCTAGGGGACAATGAGCAGTTCTTC.

The chain couples TRBV7-2 to TRBJ2-1; perhaps TRBD1 as D (5 bases). This CDR3 region has 15 residues. Trimming cost V 5 bases and J 2 bases, with 13 bases left between them. Germline V gene data show CDR1 as SGHTA and CDR2 as FQGNSA. The CDR3 DNA reads as TGTGCCAGCAGCGAAAACAGGCTTACCTACAATGAGCAGTTCTTC. Residues: CASSENRLTYNEQFF.

This clonotype was observed a few times. The gene calls are TRBV20-1 and TRBJ2-4; 8 bases match TRBD2. There are 15 residues in the CDR3. V gave up 0 bases and J gave up 9 bases; unmatched junction bases: 10. Germline loops: CDR1 DFQATT, CDR2 SNEGSKA (reference sequence). The CDR3 sequence: CSARDAAGDNVIQYF. The CDR3 nucleotides are TGCAGTGCTAGAGATGCAGCGGGGGATAACGTCATTCAGTACTTC.

This chain uses TRBV12-3 or TRBV12-4 with TRBJ1-2, with D possibly being TRBD1 (5 bases). The V and J ends lost 5 bases and 7 bases respectively, with 11 bases between them. The CDR3 is 12 residues long. The CDR3 nucleotides are TGTGCCAGCAGTGGTGGGGCAGGTGGCTACACCTTC. Protein sequence: CASSGGAGGYTF.

The CDR3 protein is CASRTVASTDTQYF. The CDR3, as DNA: TGCGCCAGTAGGACTGTCGCTAGCACAGATACGCAGTATTTT. The genes are TRBV5-1 and TRBJ2-3, with a tentative D call TRBD2 (5 bases). CDR1 and CDR2 from the germline V gene are SGHRS and YFSETQ. The V end lost 8 bases, the J end lost 0 bases, and 13 bases lay between the germline ends. The CDR3 spans 14 residues.

In its sample, this clonotype was seen a few times. V usage is TRBV24-1 and J usage is TRBJ2-5; no clear D gene. The V and J ends lost 3 bases and 5 bases respectively, with 12 bases between them. The CDR3 runs 14 residues. Germline V gene data show CDR1 as KGHDR and CDR2 as SFDVKD. CDR3 region: CATSDPSPGETQYF. In nucleotides, the CDR3 is TGTGCCACCAGTGATCCCTCTCCCGGGGAGACCCAGTACTTC.

The rearrangement links TRBV4-3 to TRBJ2-6, with TRBD1 identical over 8 bases. Germline trimming cut 3 bases from V and 0 bases from J; bases unmatched to any gene: 7. CDR1 is LGHNA, CDR2 YSLEER, per germline. This CDR3 has 18 residues. The CDR3 protein is CASSHERQGYSGANVLTF. The CDR3 bases are TGCGCCAGCAGCCATGAGAGACAGGGGTACTCTGGGGCCAACGTCCTGACTTTC.

The chain combines TRBV6-4 with TRBJ1-2; tentatively, D is TRBD1 (6 bases). Trimming stripped 3 bases from V and 7 bases from J, with 12 bases between. Per the germline V gene, CDR1 is MRHNA and CDR2 is SNTAGT. The length of the CDR3 is 13 residues. As DNA, the CDR3 is TGTGCCAGCAGTGAACAGGGAAGTTCTGGCTACACCTTC. Its protein product is CASSEQGSSGYTF.

The chain combines TRBV3-1 with TRBJ2-3; 10 nucleotides line up with TRBD2. This CDR3 contains 18 residues. Germline V gene data show CDR1 as LGHDT and CDR2 as YNNKEL (reference sequence). J lost 3 bases, V lost 4 bases, and 13 bases had no gene match. Here the CDR3 DNA reads TGTGCCAGCAGCCGAGGGGAGCGGGGGGGCTACATAACAGATACGCAGTATTTT. Its translation: CASSRGERGGYITDTQYF.

In nucleotides, the CDR3 is TGCGCCAGCAGCTTAAGCGGACTGAGCTACGAGCAGTACTTC. Its protein product is CASSLSGLSYEQYF. The chain carries TRBV5-1 and TRBJ2-7; tentative D call: TRBD2 (5 bases). The CDR3 covers 14 residues. The V gene's germline CDR1 is SGHRS and CDR2 YFSETQ. The V gene lost 2 bases and the J gene lost 3 bases, with 12 bases spanning the gap.

This clonotype has just a few counts. This rearrangement joins TRBV7-8 to TRBJ2-5, with 11 positions matching TRBD1. This CDR3 spans 17 amino acids. Germline V CDR1 and CDR2: SGHVS, FQNEAQ. The ends lost 5 bases at V and 1 base at J; junction bases unmatched: 9. CDR3 amino acids: CASSPWTGGNTQETQYF. As DNA, the CDR3 is TGTGCCAGCAGCCCTTGGACAGGGGGCAATACCCAAGAGACCCAGTACTTC.

The chain uses TRBV7-2 and TRBJ2-5; D is unclear. CDR3 length equals 13 residues. V lost 5 bases to trimming and J lost 1 base, with 8 bases between them. Germline values: CDR1 SGHTA, CDR2 FQGNSA. The CDR3 here is CASSTLVQETQYF. The CDR3 DNA sequence: TGTGCCAGCAGCACCTTAGTCCAAGAGACCCAGTACTTC.

This clonotype was seen more than once but under ten times. The rearrangement joins TRBV7-9 to TRBJ2-3; 9 bases agree with TRBD2. V was clipped by 4 bases and J by 4 bases; unmatched bases: 18. The CDR3 totals 19 residues. In germline, CDR1 is SEHNR, CDR2 FQNEAQ (reference sequence). Here the CDR3 DNA reads TGTGCCAGCAGCTCAACCCTCCCAGCGGGGGGCCTGGAGGCAGATACGCAGTATTTT. It yields the protein CASSSTLPAGGLEADTQYF. The variable domain in full, with the rest retrieved from reference TRBV7-9 and TRBJ2-3, is DTGVSQNPRHKITKRGQNVTFRCDPISEHNRLYWYRQTLGQGPEFLTYFQNEAQLEKSRLLSDRFSAERPKGSFSTLEIQRTEQGDSAMYLCASSSTLPAGGLEADTQYFGPGTRLTVL.

This clonotype has more than one count but fewer than ten. The rearrangement joins TRBV5-1 to TRBJ1-6; D remains unclear. Germline CDR1 and CDR2: SGHRS and YFSETQ. The V and J ends lost 1 base and 9 bases respectively, with 5 bases between them. The CDR3 has 12 amino acids. The CDR3 spells CASSLHVSPLHF. The DNA for the CDR3 is TGCGCCAGCAGCTTGCACGTTTCACCCCTCCACTTT.

V is TRBV9 and J is TRBJ1-3; no firm D call. This CDR3 has 13 residues. CDR1 and CDR2 from the germline V gene are SGDLS and YYNGEE. Trimming removed 4 bases at V and 0 bases at J, with 5 bases between. The DNA for the CDR3 is TGTGCCAGCAGCCCGCCCTCTGGAAACACCATATATTTT. Its translation: CASSPPSGNTIYF.

The chain links TRBV6-2 or TRBV6-3 to TRBJ2-1; no reliable D call. V lost 5 bases, J lost 0 bases, and 11 bases lay in between. The CDR3 is 15 residues long. The V gene's germline CDR1 is MNHEY and CDR2 SVGEGT. CDR3 nucleotides: TGTGCCAGCAGTCCACCGTCAAGCTCCTACAATGAGCAGTTCTTC. It translates to CASSPPSSSYNEQFF.

The chain joins TRBV5-5 to TRBJ2-1; D remains unclear. The V end was cut by 4 bases, the J end by 6 bases, with 11 bases between. Germline CDR1 SGHKS, CDR2 YYEKEE (reference sequence). The CDR3 loop spans 13 amino acids. The CDR3 spells CASSPNPGNEQFF. The DNA for the CDR3 is TGTGCCAGCAGCCCCAACCCCGGCAATGAGCAGTTCTTC.

The genes are TRBV20-1 and TRBJ2-3; D unclear. The CDR3 runs to 17 residues. Germline V lookup: CDR1 DFQATT, CDR2 SNEGSKA (reference sequence). V was shortened by 0 bases and J by 0 bases, with 16 bases between the two germline ends. The CDR3 sequence: CSARDLRQALSTDTQYF. CDR3 nucleotides: TGCAGTGCTAGAGATCTTCGGCAGGCCCTTAGCACAGATACGCAGTATTTT.

The rearrangement joins TRBV6-2 or TRBV6-3 to TRBJ2-1, with 7 nucleotides matching TRBD1. The CDR3 is 15 residues long. Germline trimming cut 7 bases from V and 0 bases from J; bases unmatched to any gene: 6. CDR1 MNHEY and CDR2 SVGEGT come from the germline V gene. The CDR3 region has the DNA TGTGCCAGCAATTTTCGACAGGGCTCCTACAATGAGCAGTTCTTC. Translated: CASNFRQGSYNEQFF.

This clonotype was seen a handful of times. The chain uses TRBV5-5 and TRBJ2-5, with 11 bases lining up with TRBD1. TRBJ2-1 matches the DNA end more closely, so the J call is doubtful. Germline V gene data show CDR1 as SGHKS and CDR2 as YYEKEE (reference sequence). This CDR3 has 15 residues. CDR3 sequence reads: CASSLVGQGAEGQFF. Written as DNA, the CDR3 is TGTGCCAGCAGCTTGGTCGGACAGGGGGCGGAGGGGCAGTTCTTC.

The V call is TRBV7-3, the J call TRBJ1-3; 9 bases match TRBD1. CDR1 is SGHTA, CDR2 FQGTGA, per germline. Trimming at V came to 0 bases and at J to 4 bases, leaving 7 bases not matched to a gene. CDR3 length equals 17 residues. The CDR3 here is CASSLTYDRGEGNTIYF. CDR3 coding DNA: TGTGCCAGCAGCTTAACCTACGACAGGGGGGAGGGAAACACCATATATTTT.

J is TRBJ1-1 and V is TRBV19, with 7 bases lining up with TRBD1. The CDR3 consists of 14 residues. After removal of 3 bases from V and 5 bases from J, the junction contained 6 bases not matched to a gene. Germline V gene data show CDR1 as LNHDA and CDR2 as SQIVND (reference sequence). CDR3 amino acids: CASSITGAGTEAFF. DNA for the CDR3: TGTGCCAGTAGTATTACAGGGGCAGGGACTGAAGCTTTCTTT.

The chain recombines TRBV7-9 with TRBJ2-1, with a weak D call TRBD2 (6 bases). This CDR3 comprises 16 residues. Between the trimmed V and J ends, which lost 10 bases and 8 bases, there was a span of 27 bases. The germline CDR1 and CDR2 sequences are SEHNR and FQNEAQ (reference sequence). The CDR3 spells CAIQGWRDRKKDEQFF. CDR3 bases: TGTGCCATCCAAGGGTGGCGGGACCGTAAGAAAGATGAGCAGTTCTTC.

This clonotype was counted a few times. The rearrangement joins TRBV7-2 to TRBJ2-7, with D possibly TRBD2 on 5 matching bases. The germline gives CDR1 SGHTA, CDR2 FQGNSA. Trimming cost V 1 base and J 0 bases, with 13 bases left between them. The CDR3 has 16 amino acids. The CDR3 reads CASSLEGGYVSYEQYF. CDR3 bases: TGTGCCAGCAGCTTAGAGGGCGGGTACGTCTCCTACGAGCAGTACTTC.

In the case of this clonotype: At one end, the junction sequence differs from germline, possibly due to a read error. This chain uses TRBV18 with TRBJ1-2, with D perhaps matching TRBD1 (5 bases). From germline, CDR1 is KGHSH and CDR2 LQKENI. The CDR3 is made up of 13 amino acids. Here the CDR3 reads CASSPRITGGAAF. The CDR3 DNA follows: TGTGCCAGCTCACCACGTATAACCGGCGGGGCCGCCTTC.